Here is one TCR beta chain with its context. The sample comes from a study of blood T cell repertoires in COVID-19. Background on the study: The United States, Italy and Spain supplied acute and convalescent COVID-19 samples. Sample material is recorded as cDNA or gDNA derived from T cells, B-cell-depleted T cells, or PBMCs.

Source study methods: Reference gene primer amplification gave estimated nucleated cell counts. TCRdb's table, derived via immunoSEQ multiplex PCR, lists solely in-frame clones and lacks some. V and J calls and clone size follow that table, whereas D and trimming were derived from the DNA. The table records more than 95,000 clones, about 80% of them present only once. Trimming took off 7 bases at V and 4 bases at J, with 22 bases between the two ends. This CDR3 is built from 16 residues. The V gene's germline CDR1 is SEHNR and CDR2 FQNEAQ (reference sequence). This TCR derives from a human donor in a cohort sampled during active COVID-19. Sequenced material: peripheral blood. The chain combines TRBV7-9 with TRBJ1-1, with a tentative D call TRBD1 (5 bases). As DNA, the CDR3 is TGTGCCAGCACCCACGGAGGGGCGCGAGTATCCACTGAAGCTTTCTTT. Amino acids: CASTHGGARVSTEAFF. The whole variable domain, filled in from reference TRBV7-9 and TRBJ1-1, reads DTGVSQNPRHKITKRGQNVTFRCDPISEHNRLYWYRQTLGQGPEFLTYFQNEAQLEKSRLLSDRFSAERPKGSFSTLEIQRTEQGDSAMYLCASTHGGARVSTEAFFGQGTRLTVV.